This TCR beta chain emerged from a study of chemoradiotherapy in HPV16-positive cancers. The CDR3 covers 18 residues. Trimming took off 7 bases at V and 0 bases at J, with 22 bases between the two ends. Germline loops: CDR1 LNHDA, CDR2 SQIVND (reference sequence). Some clones are missing from TCRdb's copy, which holds only in-frame ones; the method was immunoSEQ multiplex PCR. The sample includes about 5,100 clones, roughly 83% of them seen just once. The TCR was taken from a human donor with HPV-associated anogenital cancer. V is TRBV19 and J is TRBJ1-3, with D possibly being TRBD1 (5 bases). This specimen consisted of tumor tissue, obtained from a patient who underwent chemoradiotherapy. CDR3: CASTDSRLWAISGNTIYF. The CDR3 DNA is TGTGCCAGTACCGACAGCCGCCTTTGGGCCATCTCTGGAAACACCATATATTTT.